This passage covers 11 T cell receptor beta chains from one sample sequenced in a study of blood T cell repertoires in COVID-19. Sequencing used immunoSEQ multiplex PCR; TCRdb keeps in-frame clones, though not all of them. The sample includes 120,000 to 150,000 clones, 85% to 90% of them seen just once. Sequenced: peripheral blood. These receptor sequences come from a man aged 80 or over with acute or convalescent COVID-19.

V and J are TRBV3-1 (or the pseudogene TRBV3-2) and TRBJ2-2, with 8 positions matching TRBD1. The CDR3 length is 17 residues. Germline values: CDR1 LGHDT, CDR2 YNNKEL (reference sequence). V dropped 4 bases and J dropped 0; count of bases not matched to a gene: 7. The CDR3 sequence is CASSLRQGYANTGELFF. For the CDR3, the DNA is TGTGCCAGCAGCCTAAGACAGGGGTACGCGAACACCGGGGAGCTGTTTTTT.

This clone was counted only a few times. J is TRBJ2-7 and V is TRBV6-5; the match to TRBD1 covers 7 bases. CDR1 and CDR2 from the germline V gene are MNHEY and SVGAGI. The CDR3 length is 14 residues. Trimming removed 7 bases from V and 2 bases from J; junction bases left unmatched: 8. CDR3 nucleotides: TGTGCCAGCAAACGACAGGGTAGCGCCTACGAGCAGTACTTC. Its translation: CASKRQGSAYEQYF.

The chain recombines TRBV19 with TRBJ1-1; 10 bases line up with TRBD1. Germline V gene sequence: CDR1 LNHDA, CDR2 SQIVND (reference sequence). CDR3 length equals 14 residues. V gave up 5 bases and J gave up 4 bases; unmatched junction bases: 4. The CDR3 DNA sequence: TGTGCCAGTAGTTCCTGGACAGGGGGCACTGAAGCTTTCTTT. Residues: CASSSWTGGTEAFF.

This clone was found once. V usage is TRBV28 and J usage is TRBJ1-5; 10 bases map to TRBD1. The CDR3 runs 15 residues. V was clipped by 5 bases and J by 8 bases; unmatched bases: 9. In germline, CDR1 is MDHEN, CDR2 SYDVKM. The CDR3, as DNA: TGTGCCAGCAGTCCCCGGACAGGGGGAGTAAAGCCCCAGCATTTT. It yields the protein CASSPRTGGVKPQHF.

J is TRBJ1-2 and V is TRBV7-9; 7 bases line up with TRBD1. Germline V gives CDR1 SEHNR, CDR2 FQNEAQ (reference sequence). J gave up 3 bases and V 4 bases, and 5 bases lay outside the gene matches. The CDR3 is 14 amino acids. Here the CDR3 DNA reads TGTGCCAGCAGCTCCCCCGGGACAGACTATGGCTACACCTTC. Its protein is CASSSPGTDYGYTF.

The chain is built from TRBV5-5 and TRBJ1-5, with a possible D match to TRBD1 (5 bases). The V end lost 4 bases, the J end lost 2 bases, and 10 bases lay between the germline ends. The CDR3 spans 14 residues. Looked up from germline, CDR1 is SGHKS and CDR2 is YYEKEE (reference sequence). CDR3 nucleotide sequence: TGTGCCAGCAGCGGGGTGGGGCGCAATCAGCCCCAGCATTTT. It translates to CASSGVGRNQPQHF.

The chain uses TRBV4-2 and TRBJ2-5, with TRBD1 matching 11 bases. V shed 0 bases, J shed 4 bases, and the junction held 10 bases outside the gene matches. This CDR3 comprises 18 residues. Germline CDR1 and CDR2: LGHNA and YNFKEQ. The CDR3 region has the DNA TGTGCCAGCAGCCAAGATGGGGACAGGGGGGACTACGGAGAGACCCAGTACTTC. This gives the protein CASSQDGDRGDYGETQYF.

The chain carries TRBV7-8 and TRBJ2-7, with D unresolved. With 4 bases removed from V and 5 bases from J, the gap between germline ends came to 12 bases. Germline V CDR1 and CDR2: SGHVS, FQNEAQ. This CDR3 has 13 amino acids. The CDR3, as DNA: TGTGCCAGCAGCTCCCCCGGAGAAAACGAGCAGTACTTC. This translates into CASSSPGENEQYF.

The CDR3 DNA follows: TGTGCCAGCAGCCAAGGGCCGACGAGGATAGCGGTCCAAGAGACCCAGTACTTC. Amino acids: CASSQGPTRIAVQETQYF. The chain has TRBV14 and TRBJ2-5; tentatively, D is TRBD2 (6 bases). V lost 1 base, J lost 1 base, and 19 bases lay in between. Germline V CDR1 and CDR2: SGHDN, FVKESK. This CDR3 comprises 18 residues.

The chain links TRBV3-1 (or the pseudogene TRBV3-2) to TRBJ2-5, with 13 bases aligning to TRBD2. Losses at the gene ends were 4 bases for V and 4 bases for J; bases not matched to a gene: 6. CDR1 and CDR2 (germline): LGHDT, YNNKEL (reference sequence). The CDR3 loop spans 16 amino acids. CDR3 sequence (DNA): TGTGCCAGCAGCCCTACTAGCGGGGGGGCCTCAGAGACCCAGTACTTC. It yields the protein CASSPTSGGASETQYF.

CDR3 in DNA: TGTGCCAGCAGAATCACGTCGGGGGTGGGTGAGCAGTTCTTC. This codes for CASRITSGVGEQFF. The genes are TRBV6-4 and TRBJ2-1; D possibly corresponds to TRBD2 (6 bases). The CDR3 runs 14 residues. V was clipped by 6 bases and J by 9 bases, with 18 bases between them. In germline, CDR1 is MRHNA, CDR2 SNTAGT.